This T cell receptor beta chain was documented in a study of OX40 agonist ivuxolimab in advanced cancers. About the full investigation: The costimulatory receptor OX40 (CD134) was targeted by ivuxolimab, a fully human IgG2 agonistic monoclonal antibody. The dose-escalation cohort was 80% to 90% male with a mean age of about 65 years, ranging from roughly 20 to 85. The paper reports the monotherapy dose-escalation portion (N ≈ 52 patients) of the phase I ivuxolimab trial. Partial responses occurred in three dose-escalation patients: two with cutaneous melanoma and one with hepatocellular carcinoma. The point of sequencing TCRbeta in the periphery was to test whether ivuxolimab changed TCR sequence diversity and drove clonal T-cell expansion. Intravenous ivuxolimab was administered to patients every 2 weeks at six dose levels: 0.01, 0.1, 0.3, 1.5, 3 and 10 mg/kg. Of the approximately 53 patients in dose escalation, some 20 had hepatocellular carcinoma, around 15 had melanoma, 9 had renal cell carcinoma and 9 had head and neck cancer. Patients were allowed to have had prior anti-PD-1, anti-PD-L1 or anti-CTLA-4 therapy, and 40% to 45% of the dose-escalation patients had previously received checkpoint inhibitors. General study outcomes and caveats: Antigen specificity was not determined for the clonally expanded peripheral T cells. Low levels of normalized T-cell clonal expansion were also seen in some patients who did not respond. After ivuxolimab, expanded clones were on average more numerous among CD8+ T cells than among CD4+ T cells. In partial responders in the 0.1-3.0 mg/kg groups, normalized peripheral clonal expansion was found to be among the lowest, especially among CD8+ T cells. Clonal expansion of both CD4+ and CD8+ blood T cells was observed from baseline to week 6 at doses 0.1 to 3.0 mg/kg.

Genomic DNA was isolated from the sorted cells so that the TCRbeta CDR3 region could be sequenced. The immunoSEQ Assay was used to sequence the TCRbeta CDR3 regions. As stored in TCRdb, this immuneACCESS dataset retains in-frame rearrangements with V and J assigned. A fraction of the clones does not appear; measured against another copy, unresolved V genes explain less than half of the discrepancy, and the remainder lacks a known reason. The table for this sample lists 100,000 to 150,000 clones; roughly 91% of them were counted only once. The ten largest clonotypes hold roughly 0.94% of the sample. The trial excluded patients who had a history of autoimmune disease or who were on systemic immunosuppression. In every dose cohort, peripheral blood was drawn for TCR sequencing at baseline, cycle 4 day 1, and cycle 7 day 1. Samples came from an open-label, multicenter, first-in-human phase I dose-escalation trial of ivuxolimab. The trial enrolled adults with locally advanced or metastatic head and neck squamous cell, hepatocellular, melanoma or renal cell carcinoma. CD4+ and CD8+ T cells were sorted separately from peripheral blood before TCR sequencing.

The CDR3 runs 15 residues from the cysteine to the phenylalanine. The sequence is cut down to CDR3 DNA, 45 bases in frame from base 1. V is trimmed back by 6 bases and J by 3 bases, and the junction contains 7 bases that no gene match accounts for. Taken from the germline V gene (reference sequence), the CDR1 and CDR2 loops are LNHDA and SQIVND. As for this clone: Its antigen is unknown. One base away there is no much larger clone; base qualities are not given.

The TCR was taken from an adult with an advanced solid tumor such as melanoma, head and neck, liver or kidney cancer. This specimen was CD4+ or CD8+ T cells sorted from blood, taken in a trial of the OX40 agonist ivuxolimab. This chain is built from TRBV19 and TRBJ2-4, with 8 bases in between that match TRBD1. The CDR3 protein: CASRNFDRGKNIQYF. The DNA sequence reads TGTGCCAGTAGGAACTTCGACAGGGGCAAAAACATTCAGTACTTC.